The rows below give T cell receptor beta chains drawn from one sample of a study of cytomegalovirus exposure and HLA in healthy donors. TCRdb's table, derived via immunoSEQ multiplex PCR, lists solely in-frame clones and lacks some. The table lists around 140,000 clones, 89% of them singletons. Sample: PBMCs. The origin of the receptors is a woman aged 18-29 years in good health and CMV-seronegative. CDR3s leave out the opening cysteine and the closing phenylalanine or tryptophan. Fields, in order: J gene, V gene, CDR3 protein.

j_gene: TRBJ1-1; v_gene: TRBV7-8; CDR3aa: ASSLAPRGTEAF
j_gene: TRBJ2-4; v_gene: TRBV6-6; CDR3aa: ASSYRGFWDIQY
j_gene: TRBJ1-6; v_gene: TRBV4-1; CDR3aa: ASSQFDKTQANSPLH
j_gene: TRBJ1-5; v_gene: TRBV7-7; CDR3aa: ASTRDRHQPQH
j_gene: TRBJ1-1; v_gene: TRBV11-2; CDR3aa: ASIKGPAANTEAF
j_gene: TRBJ1-5; v_gene: TRBV6-6; CDR3aa: ASTPPRSSRNQPQH
j_gene: TRBJ1-6; v_gene: TRBV11-2; CDR3aa: ASSLDSVRNYNSPLH
j_gene: TRBJ2-3; v_gene: TRBV10-1; CDR3aa: ASSEARDLDTQY
j_gene: TRBJ1-5; v_gene: TRBV6-6; CDR3aa: ASSYYSGGARQPQH
j_gene: TRBJ2-4; v_gene: TRBV27; CDR3aa: ASSSPRGGVAKNIQY
j_gene: TRBJ2-3; v_gene: TRBV6-1; CDR3aa: ASSERWGTSHTDTQY
j_gene: TRBJ1-6; v_gene: TRBV25-1; CDR3aa: ASSDYEPGQGANSPLH
j_gene: TRBJ1-1; v_gene: TRBV14; CDR3aa: ASSLLTGSNTEAF
j_gene: TRBJ1-1; v_gene: TRBV2; CDR3aa: ASRDNRDTEAF
j_gene: TRBJ1-1; v_gene: TRBV2; CDR3aa: ASSEGPLGTATEAF
j_gene: TRBJ2-1; v_gene: TRBV15; CDR3aa: ATSRGQGNEQF
j_gene: TRBJ2-1; v_gene: TRBV13; CDR3aa: ASSLGGRSYNEQF
j_gene: TRBJ2-7; v_gene: TRBV20-1; CDR3aa: SAGASYEQY
j_gene: TRBJ2-1; v_gene: TRBV5-1; CDR3aa: ASSFRTGTKYNEQF
j_gene: TRBJ1-2; v_gene: TRBV27; CDR3aa: ASSLSSGRGYT
j_gene: TRBJ1-1; v_gene: TRBV6-1; CDR3aa: ASFRVNTEAF
j_gene: TRBJ2-5; v_gene: TRBV27; CDR3aa: ASSLGPTRQETQY
j_gene: TRBJ1-5; v_gene: TRBV5-1; CDR3aa: ASSLGADDYQPQH
j_gene: TRBJ1-1; v_gene: TRBV29-1; CDR3aa: SVEEGVEAF